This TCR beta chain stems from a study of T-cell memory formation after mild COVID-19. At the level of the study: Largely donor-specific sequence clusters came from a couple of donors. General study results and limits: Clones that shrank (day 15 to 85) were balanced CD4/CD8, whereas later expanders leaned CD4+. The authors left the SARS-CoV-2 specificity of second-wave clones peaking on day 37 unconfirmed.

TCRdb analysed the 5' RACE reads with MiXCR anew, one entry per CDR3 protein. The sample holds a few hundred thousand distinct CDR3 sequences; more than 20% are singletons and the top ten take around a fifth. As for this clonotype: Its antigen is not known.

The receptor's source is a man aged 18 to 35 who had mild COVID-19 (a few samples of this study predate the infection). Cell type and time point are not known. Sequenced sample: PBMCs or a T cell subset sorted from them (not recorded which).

CDR3 protein: CASSGQPNGDTEAFF. CDR3 sequence (DNA): TGTGCCAGCAGTGGACAGCCTAATGGGGACACTGAAGCTTTCTTT. The rearrangement joins TRBV7-2 to TRBJ1-1; D perhaps matches TRBD1 (6 bases). The V and J ends lost 6 bases and 3 bases respectively, with 17 bases between them. From germline, CDR1 is SGHTA and CDR2 FQGNSA. The CDR3 covers 15 residues.